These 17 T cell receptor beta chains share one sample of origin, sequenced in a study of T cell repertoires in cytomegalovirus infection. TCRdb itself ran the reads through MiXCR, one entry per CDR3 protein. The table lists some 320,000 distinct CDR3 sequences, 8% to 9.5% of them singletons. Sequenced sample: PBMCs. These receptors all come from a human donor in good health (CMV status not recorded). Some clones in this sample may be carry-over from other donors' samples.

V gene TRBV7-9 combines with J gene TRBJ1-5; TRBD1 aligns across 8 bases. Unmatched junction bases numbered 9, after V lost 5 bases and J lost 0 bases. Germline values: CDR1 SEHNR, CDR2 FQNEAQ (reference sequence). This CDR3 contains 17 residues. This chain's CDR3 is CASSPGTGSYSNQPQHF. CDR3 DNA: TGTGCCAGCAGCCCGGGGACAGGATCTTATAGCAATCAGCCCCAGCATTTT.

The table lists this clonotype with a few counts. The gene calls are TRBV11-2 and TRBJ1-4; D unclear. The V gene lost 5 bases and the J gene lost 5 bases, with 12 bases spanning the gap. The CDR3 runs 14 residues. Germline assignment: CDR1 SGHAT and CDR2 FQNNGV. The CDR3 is CASSRARGNEKLFF. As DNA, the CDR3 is TGTGCCAGCAGCCGTGCCCGGGGAAATGAAAAACTGTTTTTT.

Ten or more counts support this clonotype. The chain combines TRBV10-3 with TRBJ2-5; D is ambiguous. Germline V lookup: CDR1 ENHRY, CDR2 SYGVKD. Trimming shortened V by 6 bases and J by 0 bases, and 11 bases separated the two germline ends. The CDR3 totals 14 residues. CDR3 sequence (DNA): TGTGCCATCAGAAACGACAAGTACCAAGAGACCCAGTACTTC. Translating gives CAIRNDKYQETQYF.

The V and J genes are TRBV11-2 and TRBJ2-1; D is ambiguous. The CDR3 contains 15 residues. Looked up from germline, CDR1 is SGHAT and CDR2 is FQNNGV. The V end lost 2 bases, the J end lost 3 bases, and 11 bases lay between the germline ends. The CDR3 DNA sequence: TGTGCCAGCAGCTTAAATCCTTCGGGCTACAATGAGCAGTTCTTC. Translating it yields CASSLNPSGYNEQFF.

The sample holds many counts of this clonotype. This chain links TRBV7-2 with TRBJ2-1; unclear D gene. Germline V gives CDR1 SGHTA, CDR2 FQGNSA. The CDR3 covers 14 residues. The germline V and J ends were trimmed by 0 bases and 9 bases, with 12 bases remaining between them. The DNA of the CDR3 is TGTGCCAGCAGCTTAGCGCTTACCTTTATTGAGCAGTTCTTC. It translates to CASSLALTFIEQFF.

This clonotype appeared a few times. This chain's CDR3 is CATPRNANTGELFF. DNA of the CDR3: TGTGCCACCCCTCGCAACGCGAACACCGGGGAGCTGTTTTTT. The chain employs TRBV11-2 and TRBJ2-2; D is unclear. The length of the CDR3 is 14 residues. V dropped 10 bases and J dropped 0 bases, with 12 bases sitting between them. CDR1 is SGHAT, CDR2 FQNNGV, per germline.

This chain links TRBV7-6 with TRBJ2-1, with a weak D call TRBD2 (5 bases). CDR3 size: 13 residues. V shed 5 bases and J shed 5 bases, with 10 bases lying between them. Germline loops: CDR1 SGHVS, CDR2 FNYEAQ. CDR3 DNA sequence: TGTGCCAGCAGCCTTGAGGGAGACAATGAGCAGTTCTTC. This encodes CASSLEGDNEQFF.

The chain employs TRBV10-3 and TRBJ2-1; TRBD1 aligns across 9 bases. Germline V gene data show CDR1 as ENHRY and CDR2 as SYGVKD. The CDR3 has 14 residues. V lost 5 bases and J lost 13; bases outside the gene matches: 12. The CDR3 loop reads CAISPGTGFGAQFF. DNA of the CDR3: TGTGCCATCAGTCCCGGGACAGGGTTCGGGGCCCAGTTCTTC.

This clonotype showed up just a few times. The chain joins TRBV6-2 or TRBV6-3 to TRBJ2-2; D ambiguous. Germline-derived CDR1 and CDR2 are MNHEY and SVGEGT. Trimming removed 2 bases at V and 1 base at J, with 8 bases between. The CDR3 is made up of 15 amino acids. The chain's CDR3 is CASSYQLQNTGELFF. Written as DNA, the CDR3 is TGTGCCAGCAGTTACCAGTTACAGAACACCGGGGAGCTGTTTTTT.

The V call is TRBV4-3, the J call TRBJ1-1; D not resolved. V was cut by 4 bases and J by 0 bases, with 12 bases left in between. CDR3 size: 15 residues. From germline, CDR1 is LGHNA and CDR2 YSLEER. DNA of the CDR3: TGCGCCAGCAGCCCCAGAGGACTCTTGAACACTGAAGCTTTCTTT. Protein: CASSPRGLLNTEAFF.

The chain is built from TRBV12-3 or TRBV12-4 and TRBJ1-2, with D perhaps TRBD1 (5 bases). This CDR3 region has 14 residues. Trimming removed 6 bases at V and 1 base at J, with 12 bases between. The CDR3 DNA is TGTGCCAGCAGCCCAATGGGGGATAACTATGGCTACACCTTC. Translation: CASSPMGDNYGYTF.

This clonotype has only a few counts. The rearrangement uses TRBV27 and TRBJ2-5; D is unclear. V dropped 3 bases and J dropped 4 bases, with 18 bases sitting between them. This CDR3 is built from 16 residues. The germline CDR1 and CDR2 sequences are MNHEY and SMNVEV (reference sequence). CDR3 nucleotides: TGTGCCAGCAGTTTCTCTCGCCTCGGGCTAGGAGAGACCCAGTACTTC. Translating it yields CASSFSRLGLGETQYF.

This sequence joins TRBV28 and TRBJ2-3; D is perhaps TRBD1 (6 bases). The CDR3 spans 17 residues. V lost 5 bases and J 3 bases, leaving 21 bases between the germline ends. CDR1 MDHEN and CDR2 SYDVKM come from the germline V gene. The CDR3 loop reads CASSPGAWGKLTDTQYF. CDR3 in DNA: TGTGCCAGCAGTCCAGGGGCCTGGGGGAAACTGACAGATACGCAGTATTTT. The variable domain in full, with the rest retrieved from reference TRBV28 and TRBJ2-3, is DVKVTQSSRYLVKRTGEKVFLECVQDMDHENMFWYRQDPGLGLRLIYFSYDVKMKEKGDIPEGYSVSREKKERFSLILESASTNQTSMYLCASSPGAWGKLTDTQYFGPGTRLTVL.

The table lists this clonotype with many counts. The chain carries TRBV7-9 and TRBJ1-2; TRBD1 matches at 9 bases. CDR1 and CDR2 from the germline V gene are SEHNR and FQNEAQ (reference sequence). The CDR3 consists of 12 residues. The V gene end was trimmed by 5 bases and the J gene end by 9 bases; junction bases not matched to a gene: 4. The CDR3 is CASSRDRDRYTF. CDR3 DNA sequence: TGTGCCAGCAGCCGGGACAGGGACCGCTACACCTTC.

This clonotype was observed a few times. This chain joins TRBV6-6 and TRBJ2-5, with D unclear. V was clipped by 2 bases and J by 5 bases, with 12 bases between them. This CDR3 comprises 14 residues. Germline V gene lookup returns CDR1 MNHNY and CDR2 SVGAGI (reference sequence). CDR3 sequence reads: CASSYGSSSETQYF. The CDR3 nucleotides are TGTGCCAGCAGTTACGGTAGCAGTTCGGAGACCCAGTACTTC.

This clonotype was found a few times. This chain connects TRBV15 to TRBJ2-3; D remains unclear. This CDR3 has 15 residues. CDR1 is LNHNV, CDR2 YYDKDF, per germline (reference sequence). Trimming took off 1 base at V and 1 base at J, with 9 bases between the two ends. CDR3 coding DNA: TGTGCCACCAGCAGAGGGGGTCGGGGCACAGATACGCAGTATTTT. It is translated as CATSRGGRGTDTQYF.

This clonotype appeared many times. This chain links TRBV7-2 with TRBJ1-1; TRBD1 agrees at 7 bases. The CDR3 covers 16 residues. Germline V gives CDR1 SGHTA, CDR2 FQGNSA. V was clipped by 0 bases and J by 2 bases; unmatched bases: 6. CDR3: CASSLALVGGNTEAFF. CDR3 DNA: TGTGCCAGCAGCTTAGCGTTAGTAGGGGGCAACACTGAAGCTTTCTTT.